This T cell receptor (beta chain) is drawn from a study of T cells expressing NK-cell markers. Overall study: All TCR beta repertoires analysed originated from sorted CD3+CD56+NKG2C+, CD3+CD56+NKG2C- and CD3+CD56-NKG2C+ T cells. Study-level findings and limits: Expanded NKG2C+ T cell clones were not confirmed as HCMV-specific.

A word on this clonotype: Its target is not known.

TCR beta libraries carry UMIs added by 5'RACE template switching. TCRdb reprocessed the 5' RACE reads, keeping one entry per CDR3 protein, no DNA. The sample holds about 150,000 distinct CDR3 sequences. The CDR3 is 13 residues long. CDR1 is DFQATT and CDR2 is SNEGSKA in the germline V gene (reference sequence). The chain has TRBV20-1 and TRBJ2-7. This clonotype was sampled from a man aged 18-75 years in good health. Sequenced input: blood T cells: a sorted CD56 or NKG2C T cell subset, CD4+ or CD8+ T cells, or bulk PBMC T cells (not recorded which). This CDR3 reads CSARSWPSYEQYF.